A single sample gave rise to the 2 T cell receptor beta chains below, sequenced in a study of blood T cell repertoires in COVID-19. Only in-frame clones appear in the TCRdb table, and some are missing; sequencing was by immunoSEQ multiplex PCR. Of about 150,000 clones in the sample, around 79% were seen once. The sample comprised peripheral blood. The receptors originated from a man over 45 with active or convalescent COVID-19.

J is TRBJ2-7 and V is TRBV9; 9 nucleotides agree with TRBD2. CDR3 size: 17 residues. Germline CDR1 is SGDLS and CDR2 is YYNGEE. The J segment lost 2 bases and the V segment lost 0 bases, leaving 9 bases of the junction unmatched. DNA of the CDR3: TGTGCCAGCAGCGTAGATGCGGGAGGGCCTATTCCCTACGAGCAGTACTTC. It is translated as CASSVDAGGPIPYEQYF. Drawing the rest from reference TRBV9 and TRBJ2-7, the complete variable domain is DSGVTQTPKHLITATGQRVTLRCSPRSGDLSVYWYQQSLDQGLQFLIQYYNGEERAKGNILERFSAQQFPDLHSELNLSSLELGDSALYFCASSVDAGGPIPYEQYFGPGTRLTVT.

The count of this clone is one. V usage is TRBV19 and J usage is TRBJ2-1; 9 bases agree with TRBD2. V was pared by 5 bases and J by 3 bases, with 5 bases of the junction left unmatched. CDR1 LNHDA and CDR2 SQIVND come from the germline V gene (reference sequence). This CDR3 has 15 residues. The CDR3 spells CASSPQREVYNEQFF. The CDR3 DNA follows: TGTGCCAGTAGTCCCCAGCGGGAGGTCTACAATGAGCAGTTCTTC.